The clone carrying this TCR beta chain was found many times. No antigen is known for it. Time point defined: sample taken at primary tumor resection. A total of under 80 untreated early-stage non-small cell lung cancer patients served as donors. Unsorted whole RNA of tumor, nontumor lung or frozen PBMC was sequenced. This entry belongs to a study of spatial heterogeneity in lung cancer. Overall study: Fewer alpha-chain than beta-chain sequences were consistently detected.

Overall study findings and caveats: Alpha and beta chain coverage of tumor T cells was estimated at about 7.6% and 13%, respectively. Tumoral mutation counts were tracked by counts of expanded intratumoral alpha and beta TCRs.

CDR3 length: 12 amino acids. Germline CDR1 SNHLY, CDR2 FYNNEI. V was cut by 8 bases and J by 7 bases, with 14 bases left in between. TCRdb passed the 5' RACE reads through MiXCR, listing each CDR3 protein once. The sample holds roughly 12,000 distinct CDR3 sequences, approximately 14% seen once. This TCR derives from a male donor with early-stage non-small cell lung cancer. The chain joins TRBV2 to TRBJ1-2, with D unclear. This sample comprised lung tumor tissue, obtained at surgery. The DNA of the CDR3 is TGTGCCAGCCGAAGTACCAATGCTGGCTACACCTTC. Translation: CASRSTNAGYTF.